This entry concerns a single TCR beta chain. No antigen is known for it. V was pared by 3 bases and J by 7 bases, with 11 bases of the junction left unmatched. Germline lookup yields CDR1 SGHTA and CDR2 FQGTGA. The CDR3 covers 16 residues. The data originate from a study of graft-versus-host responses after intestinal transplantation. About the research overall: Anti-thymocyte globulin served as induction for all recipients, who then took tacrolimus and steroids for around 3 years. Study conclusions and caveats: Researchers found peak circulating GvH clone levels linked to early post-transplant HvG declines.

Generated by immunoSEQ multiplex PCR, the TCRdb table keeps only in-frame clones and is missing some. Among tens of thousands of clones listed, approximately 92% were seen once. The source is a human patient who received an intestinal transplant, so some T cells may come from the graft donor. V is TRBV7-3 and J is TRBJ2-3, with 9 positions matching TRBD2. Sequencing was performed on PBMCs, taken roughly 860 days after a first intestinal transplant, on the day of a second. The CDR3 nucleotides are TGTGCCAGCAGCTTCCTCAATAGCGGGGGCCGGAATACGCAGTATTTT. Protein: CASSFLNSGGRNTQYF.